This T cell receptor (beta chain) came from a study of CD8 T cells in Susac syndrome. When the RNA was reverse transcribed, random hexamers were used with an input of roughly 0.45 to 1 ug. TCRdb analysed the immunoSEQ multiplex PCR reads with MiXCR anew, one entry per CDR3 protein. In the table there are about 180,000 distinct CDR3 sequences, 90% to 95% of which are singletons. This CDR3 is 13 amino acids long. The V gene's germline CDR1 is DFQATT and CDR2 SNEGSKA (reference sequence). V was clipped by 5 bases and J by 7 bases, with 17 bases between them. This TCR came from a human donor with Susac syndrome. Sample: CD4+ T cells from PBMCs. The gene calls are TRBV20-1 and TRBJ1-1; possible D gene TRBD1, 5 bases. The CDR3 spells CSARAGWIGEAFF. CDR3 bases: TGCAGTGCTCGGGCAGGGTGGATAGGTGAAGCTTTCTTT.